Listed below are T cell receptor beta chains from one sample, sequenced in a study of ipilimumab plus nivolumab after autologous stem cell transplantation. Sequencing was performed with immunoSEQ multiplex PCR; in TCRdb, only in-frame clones are kept and a portion is missing. The table lists around 45,000 clones, roughly 88% of them singletons, with around 0.86% in the top ten. The specimen was PBMCs, collected in a trial of ipilimumab plus nivolumab as post-transplant consolidation. All receptors derive from a male donor with multiple myeloma. Both conserved end residues are part of each CDR3. Fields, in order: J gene, V gene, clone size, D gene, CDR3 DNA, CDR3 protein. The D gene is left open where the match is weak. Size tells how often a clone was seen (once, few, many) or the class of an expanded clone, and some rows leave it out.

>TRBJ2-5|TRBV6-5|NA|TRBD2
TGTGCCAGCAGCGGGACTACACAAGAGACCCAGTACTTC
CASSGTTQETQYF
>TRBJ1-2|TRBV6-6|NA|TRBD1
TGTGCCAGCAGTTACCTGACAGGGGGCACCTATGGCTACACCTTC
CASSYLTGGTYGYTF
>TRBJ2-7|TRBV5-6|NA|NA
TGTGCCAGCAGCTTCGGGGAGGCAGGGTCTTACGAGCAGTACTTC
CASSFGEAGSYEQYF
>TRBJ1-2|TRBV6-5|NA|TRBD1
TGTGCCAGCAGTTACTCGGGCACAGGGGGGAACGGCTACACCTTC
CASSYSGTGGNGYTF
>TRBJ1-5|TRBV5-4|NA|NA
TGTGCCAGCAGCACGGGTGGTTTGGAGGATCAGCCCCAGCATTTT
CASSTGGLEDQPQHF
>TRBJ2-1|TRBV5-5|NA|NA
TGTGCCAGCAGCTTGGCCTTAGTCGGGGGGCCTTACAATGAGCAGTTCTTC
CASSLALVGGPYNEQFF
>TRBJ2-2|TRBV30|medium-sized|NA
TGTGCCTGGAGTTGGACTGGACGGGACACCGGGGAGCTGTTTTTT
CAWSWTGRDTGELFF
>TRBJ1-2|TRBV6-6|NA|TRBD1
TGTGCCAGCGGGCACAGGGGTGGCTACACCTTC
CASGHRGGYTF
>TRBJ2-5|TRBV9|NA|TRBD1
TGTGCCAGCAGCGTCCTACCGGGACAGGGTCAAGAGACCCAGTACTTC
CASSVLPGQGQETQYF
>TRBJ1-1|TRBV6-5|NA|NA
TGTGCCAGCAGTTACCAGCGGGACCTACTGAGAGCTTTCTTT
CASSYQRDLLRAFF
>TRBJ2-3|TRBV10-3|NA|TRBD2
TGTGCCATCAGTGAGTCTGGAAGCGGGGGGACCACAGATACGCAGTATTTT
CAISESGSGGTTDTQYF
>TRBJ1-2|TRBV9|NA|TRBD1
TGTGCCAGCAGCGTAGCTTACGGACAGGGAGTCGCCCATGGCTACACCTTC
CASSVAYGQGVAHGYTF
>TRBJ2-1|TRBV5-1|NA|TRBD2
TGCGCCAGCAGCTTGGTGGGGACTAGCGCCAATGAGCAGTTCTTC
CASSLVGTSANEQFF
>TRBJ2-2|TRBV5-1|NA|NA
TGCGCCAGCAGCTTAGGCCATTACACCGGGGAGCTGTTTTTT
CASSLGHYTGELFF
>TRBJ1-2|TRBV7-3|NA|TRBD1
TGTGCCAGCAGCGCACAGGGGAACTATGGCTACACCTTC
CASSAQGNYGYTF
>TRBJ1-1|TRBV9|NA|NA
TGTGCCAGCAGCCTTGGGGGGGACACTGAAGCTTTCTTT
CASSLGGDTEAFF
>TRBJ2-6|TRBV7-9|NA|TRBD2
TGTGCCAGCAGCTCCGAAGGTGGGGGGGTCTCTGGGGCCAACGTCCTGACTTTC
CASSSEGGGVSGANVLTF
>TRBJ1-3|TRBV7-9|NA|NA
TGTGCCAGCAGCTTAGACAGGGCTGGAAACACCATATATTTT
CASSLDRAGNTIYF
>TRBJ1-3|TRBV5-5|NA|TRBD1
TGTGCCAGCAGCCAGCCAGGGACAGGGACTGGAAACACCATATATTTT
CASSQPGTGTGNTIYF
>TRBJ2-1|TRBV6-6|NA|NA
TGTGCCAGCAGTGCCGAAATAAGGGGCATTGGGCAGTTCTTC
CASSAEIRGIGQFF
>TRBJ2-5|TRBV7-2|NA|TRBD2
TGTGCCAGCAGCTTACAAGCGGGGGTTCAAGAGACCCAGTACTTC
CASSLQAGVQETQYF
>TRBJ1-2|TRBV7-2|NA|TRBD1
TGTGCCAGCAGCAAGCAGACAGGGAGCTATGGCTACACCTTC
CASSKQTGSYGYTF
>TRBJ2-1|TRBV18|NA|TRBD2
TGTGCCAGCTCGAATACTAGCGGGAGCTCCTACAATGAGCAGTTCTTC
CASSNTSGSSYNEQFF
>TRBJ2-7|TRBV9|NA|NA
TGTGCCAGCAGCGTAGCTCCGGGTGATGGTACCTACGAGCAGTACTTC
CASSVAPGDGTYEQYF
>TRBJ1-1|TRBV9|few|NA
TGTGCCAGCAGCGTCGAGGTAGGGAACACTGAAGCTTTCTTT
CASSVEVGNTEAFF
>TRBJ2-7|TRBV10-1|NA|NA
TGCGCCACCGTGACAGGTTCCTACGAGCAGCACTTC
CATVTGSYEQHF
>TRBJ1-1|TRBV19|once|NA
TGTGCCAGTAGTATACGGGGTTCGAACACTGAAGCTTTCTTT
CASSIRGSNTEAFF
>TRBJ1-4|TRBV10-3|NA|NA
TGTGCCATCAGTGAGTCGGTAGGGCAGTCAACTAATGAAAAACTGTTTTTT
CAISESVGQSTNEKLFF
>TRBJ2-2|TRBV7-6|NA|TRBD2
TGTGCCAGCAGCTCCATACAACTAGCGGGAGGGACGAACACCGGGGAGCTGTTTTTT
CASSSIQLAGGTNTGELFF
>TRBJ2-3|TRBV29-1|NA|TRBD2
TGCAGCGCCCAAATCGGGGGGGGAGGCACAGATACGCAGTATTTT
CSAQIGGGGTDTQYF
>TRBJ2-2|TRBV10-3|NA|NA
TGTGCCATCAGTGGGGGAGGCTCCGGGGAGCTGTTTTTT
CAISGGGSGELFF
>TRBJ2-7|TRBV10-3|NA|TRBD2
TGTGCCATCAGTGCCGGGACTAGCGGGACTTACGAGCAGTACTTC
CAISAGTSGTYEQYF
>TRBJ1-1|TRBV15|NA|TRBD1
TGTGCCACCAGCAGTGAGGAGACAGGGGCAAAAGAAGCTTTCTTT
CATSSEETGAKEAFF
>TRBJ2-4|TRBV25-1|NA|NA
TGTGCCAGCAGTGGGGTCGGTGGCAGCATTCAGTACTTC
CASSGVGGSIQYF
>TRBJ2-3|TRBV7-9|once|NA
TGTGCCAGCAGCTTTGCGCTGATGGATACGCAGTATTTT
CASSFALMDTQYF
>TRBJ2-5|TRBV6-6|once|NA
TGTGCCAGCAGTTACTCGCGCGGGAGAGGGGGGGAGACCCAGTACTTC
CASSYSRGRGGETQYF
>TRBJ2-7|TRBV2|NA|NA
TGTGCCAGCAGAGAGCGGGCCTTATCCTACGAGCAGTACTTC
CASRERALSYEQYF
>TRBJ1-5|TRBV7-2|NA|TRBD1
TGTGCCAGCAGCTTACAGGGGGCGGGGTGGGGTCAGCCCCAGCATTTT
CASSLQGAGWGQPQHF
>TRBJ1-5|TRBV27|NA|NA
TGTGCCAGCAGTTTACAGGGGTCGGTTCAGCCCCAGCATTTT
CASSLQGSVQPQHF
>TRBJ2-1|TRBV11-2|once|TRBD2
TGTGCCAGCAGCTTGGGCCAGGGACTAGCGGGGAATAGGGATGAGCAGTTCTTC
CASSLGQGLAGNRDEQFF
>TRBJ1-1|TRBV5-1|NA|NA
TGCGCCAGCAGCTTGGGGCTGAACACTGAAGCTTTCTTT
CASSLGLNTEAFF
>TRBJ2-7|TRBV5-1|NA|NA
TGCGCCAGCAGCTCCAGTCCCCCCTCCTACGAGCAGTACTTC
CASSSSPPSYEQYF
>TRBJ2-1|TRBV7-3|few|TRBD2
TGTGCCAGCAGCTTAGGGACTAGAACTGGTGAGCAGTTCTTC
CASSLGTRTGEQFF
>TRBJ1-5|TRBV18|NA|NA
TGTGCCAGCTCGGACCTCGTTACACCCCCCCAGCATTTT
CASSDLVTPPQHF